This T cell receptor beta chain appears in the sequencing data of a study of T-cell reconstitution after alpha-beta-depleted transplantation in children. Study results and caveats: Several hundred expanded graft clones reportedly supplied alpha-beta T cells about two months after transplant. Newly produced T cells mostly accounted for T-cell counts and diversity one year post-transplant.

The sample holds many counts of this clonotype. Its antigen remains unidentified. Preparation of the TCRbeta library used unique molecular identifiers. TCRdb independently ran MiXCR on the PCR reads; one entry per CDR3 protein. This table has about 240,000 distinct CDR3 sequences, about 23% appearing once. The germline V gene encodes CDR1 SQVTM and CDR2 ANQGSEA. The CDR3 totals 15 residues. Germline trimming cut 6 bases from V and 4 bases from J; bases unmatched to any gene: 11. The sequence was obtained from a girl aged 2 to 10 with Fanconi anemia, due to receive a stem cell transplant. The source material was PBMCs, sampled before TCRalphabeta/CD19-depleted stem cell transplant. The rearrangement uses TRBV29-1 and TRBJ2-1; 8 nucleotides agree with TRBD2. CDR3 in DNA: TGCAGCGTCATGGAACGGGGGGGAGGTTACAATGAGCAGTTCTTC. Translation gives CSVMERGGGYNEQFF.